The sequence of this TCR beta chain was determined in a study of T cell repertoires in cytomegalovirus infection. TCRdb re-analysed the reads in MiXCR, keeping a single row per CDR3 protein. Of approximately 500,000 distinct CDR3 sequences in the sample, around 10% were seen once. This clonotype was detected ten times or more. V gave up 7 bases and J gave up 3 bases, with 9 bases separating them. The CDR3 totals 12 residues. The V gene's germline CDR1 is MNHEY and CDR2 SVGEGT. The sequence came from a human donor in good health (CMV status not recorded). Some clones in this sample may be carry-over from other donors' samples. V gene TRBV6-2 or TRBV6-3 combines with J gene TRBJ2-5; D is unresolved. The sequenced sample was PBMCs. The CDR3 loop is CASTPSKETQYF. DNA for the CDR3: TGTGCCAGCACCCCATCGAAAGAGACCCAGTACTTC.